The 3 T cell receptor beta chains presented below share a single source sample, sequenced in a study of blood T cell repertoires in COVID-19. The data were produced by immunoSEQ multiplex PCR, yet TCRdb's version contains in-frame clones alone and is incomplete. The sample has roughly 120,000 clones, 76% seen once. Sequencing used peripheral blood. These receptors all come from a woman aged 80 or over with acute or convalescent COVID-19.

The chain employs TRBV6-5 and TRBJ1-5; D gene uncertain. Per the germline V gene, CDR1 is MNHEY and CDR2 is SVGAGI. The length of the CDR3 is 15 residues. V was cut by 11 bases and J by 3 bases, with 20 bases left in between. CDR3 in amino acids: CASQETGQINQPQHF. The CDR3 coding sequence is TGTGCCTCCCAAGAGACTGGTCAGATCAATCAGCCCCAGCATTTT.

This chain joins TRBV28 and TRBJ2-7; D gene ambiguous. The CDR3 extends over 12 amino acids. Germline CDR1 is MDHEN and CDR2 is SYDVKM. Trimming stripped 5 bases from V and 5 bases from J, with 10 bases between. This CDR3 is CASSPQAHEQYF. CDR3 nucleotide sequence: TGTGCCAGCAGTCCCCAGGCGCACGAGCAGTACTTC.

This clone came up a few times. The chain uses TRBV3-1 (or the pseudogene TRBV3-2) and TRBJ2-5, with 7 nucleotides matching TRBD1. V shed 0 bases, J shed 3 bases, and the junction held 4 bases outside the gene matches. Germline V lookup: CDR1 LGHDT, CDR2 YNNKEL (reference sequence). This CDR3 comprises 15 residues. Written as DNA, the CDR3 is TGTGCCAGCAGCCAAGATTACGGACAGGAAGAGACCCAGTACTTC. It is translated as CASSQDYGQEETQYF.